A selection of T cell receptor beta chains follows, all from one sample in a study of T cell responses to AZD1222 COVID-19 vaccine. Clones were read by immunoSEQ multiplex PCR, and TCRdb kept only the in-frame ones, dropping some. The sample has 95,000 to 110,000 clones; 86% are singletons. This material consisted of peripheral blood, taken 28 days after the second dose of the MenACWY control vaccine. These receptors were obtained from an adult who received the MenACWY meningococcal vaccine as a control. The CDR3 runs from the conserved cysteine through the conserved F or W. The order of the fields is V gene, clone size, J gene, D gene, CDR3 protein, CDR3 DNA. A D gene is named only where the DNA matches it firmly. Clone sizes are given selectively: once, few, many, or a class where the clone is expanded.

v_gene: TRBV4-2; abundance: -; j_gene: TRBJ1-2; d_gene: -; CDR3aa: CASSPREGGSGGYTF; CDR3nt: TGTGCCAGCAGCCCCCGGGAGGGGGGATCAGGGGGCTACACCTTC
v_gene: TRBV5-4; abundance: once; j_gene: TRBJ1-3; d_gene: -; CDR3aa: CASSLGSAGNTIYF; CDR3nt: TGTGCCAGCAGCCTGGGGAGCGCTGGAAACACCATATATTTT
v_gene: TRBV28; abundance: -; j_gene: TRBJ1-1; d_gene: -; CDR3aa: CASNDQGRMYSFF; CDR3nt: TGTGCCAGCAACGACCAGGGGAGGATGTACTCTTTCTTT
v_gene: TRBV21-1; abundance: -; j_gene: TRBJ2-5; d_gene: -; CDR3aa: CASSNRVQYF; CDR3nt: TGTGCCAGCAGCAACCGAGTCCAGTACTTC
v_gene: TRBV11-2; abundance: once; j_gene: TRBJ1-3; d_gene: -; CDR3aa: CASSSGVLGGNTIYF; CDR3nt: TGTGCCAGCAGCTCAGGAGTACTCGGGGGAAACACCATATATTTT
v_gene: TRBV19; abundance: -; j_gene: TRBJ1-6; d_gene: -; CDR3aa: CASSISRARNNSPLHF; CDR3nt: TGTGCCAGTAGTATAAGCCGGGCCAGAAATAATTCACCCCTCCACTTT
v_gene: TRBV4-2; abundance: -; j_gene: TRBJ2-7; d_gene: -; CDR3aa: CASSPAGQNYEQYF; CDR3nt: TGTGCCAGCAGCCCCGCTGGACAGAACTACGAGCAGTACTTC
v_gene: TRBV6-5; abundance: -; j_gene: TRBJ1-4; d_gene: -; CDR3aa: CASSYSPGTTNEKLFF; CDR3nt: TGTGCCAGCAGTTACTCTCCCGGGACAACTAATGAAAAACTGTTTTTT
v_gene: TRBV7-2; abundance: -; j_gene: TRBJ2-7; d_gene: -; CDR3aa: CASSLGSRGRGYEQYF; CDR3nt: TGTGCCAGCAGCTTAGGTTCTCGGGGGCGCGGGTACGAGCAGTACTTC
v_gene: TRBV9; abundance: -; j_gene: TRBJ2-2; d_gene: -; CDR3aa: CASSVRRRGGTGELFF; CDR3nt: TGTGCCAGCAGCGTACGTAGGAGAGGGGGCACCGGGGAGCTGTTTTTT